One sample yielded the 25 T cell receptor beta chains listed below, sequenced in a study of CD4 and CD8 cells across lung adenocarcinoma regions. TCRdb re-derived calls from the PCR reads in MiXCR, one entry per CDR3 protein. The table includes around 20,000 distinct CDR3 sequences, 45% to 50% detected once. The sequencing sample was made of CD8+ T cells from the margin of a lung tumor. The receptors were sampled from a male donor with lung adenocarcinoma. The CD4 and CD8 labels of this study may be unreliable.

This clonotype was seen a few times. J is TRBJ2-1 and V is TRBV6-1; TRBD2 matches at 11 bases. V shed 5 bases, J shed 2 bases, and the junction held 8 bases outside the gene matches. Germline V gene data show CDR1 as MNHNS and CDR2 as SASEGT. The CDR3 runs to 17 residues. The CDR3 DNA reads as TGTGCCAGCAGTCCCCGGGGTAGCGGGGGGGCCTACAATGAGCAGTTCTTC. It encodes CASSPRGSGGAYNEQFF.

The rearrangement uses TRBV6-1 and TRBJ2-3; TRBD1 agrees at 8 bases. V was clipped by 5 bases and J by 12 bases; unmatched bases: 22. CDR3 length equals 17 residues. The germline V gene encodes CDR1 MNHNS and CDR2 SASEGT. The CDR3 DNA follows: TGTGCCAGCAGTCCGCGGCCAGGGGGCCGGGGCCCAGAGACCCAGTATTTT. It encodes CASSPRPGGRGPETQYF.

This clonotype occurred many times. The J gene is TRBJ2-1, the V gene TRBV6-5, with 16 bases aligning to TRBD2. The CDR3 totals 18 residues. The junction had 10 bases not matched to a gene; V was cut back by 0 bases and J by 11 bases. Per the germline V gene, CDR1 is MNHEY and CDR2 is SVGAGI. The CDR3 nucleotides read TGTGCCAGCAGTTACTCGTCGTCGGGGACTAGCGGGAGGGCGCAGCAGTTCTTC. It translates to CASSYSSSGTSGRAQQFF.

This clonotype was observed a few times. A read error may explain this, as a much larger clone is one base away. The genes are TRBV25-1 and TRBJ2-1; no firm D call. V lost 1 base to trimming and J lost 10 bases, with 17 bases between them. The CDR3 is 15 amino acids. Germline assignment: CDR1 MGHDK and CDR2 SYGVNS. CDR3 bases: TGTGCCAGCAGTGAATCGTCGGCCGGTTCCTACGAGCAGTTCTTC. Residues: CASSESSAGSYEQFF.

The count of this clonotype is one. A junction end diverges from the germline sequence, so it may reflect a read error. The chain recombines TRBV6-1 with TRBJ2-1; TRBD1 matches at 8 bases. The V gene's germline CDR1 is MNHNS and CDR2 SASEGT. This CDR3 region has 16 residues. The CDR3 reads CASTGAGTGDQETQYF. DNA for the CDR3: TGTGCCAGCACTGGAGCCGGGACAGGTGACCAAGAGACGCAGTATTTC.

V and J are TRBV6-1 and TRBJ1-2; no reliable D call. The CDR3 is made up of 16 amino acids. The germline CDR1 and CDR2 sequences are MNHNS and SASEGT. Deletions cut 8 bases from V and 0 bases from J, with 19 bases between. The chain's CDR3 is CASLRGDTQSNYGYTF. DNA for the CDR3: TGTGCCAGCCTCCGGGGTGATACCCAATCTAACTATGGCTACACCTTC.

In its sample, this clonotype was seen many times. The chain employs TRBV6-1 and TRBJ1-2; D is ambiguous. CDR3 length equals 14 residues. The V end was cut by 5 bases, the J end by 3 bases, with 13 bases between. Germline loops: CDR1 MNHNS, CDR2 SASEGT. The CDR3 sequence: CASSLAGEYYGYTF. DNA of the CDR3: TGTGCCAGCAGTCTCGCCGGGGAGTACTATGGCTACACCTTC.

This chain uses TRBV6-1 with TRBJ2-1, with D possibly matching TRBD2 (6 bases). The germline CDR1 and CDR2 sequences are MNHNS and SASEGT. The CDR3 extends over 13 amino acids. Trimming stripped 7 bases from V and 8 bases from J, with 15 bases between. Here the CDR3 DNA reads TGTGCCAGCATGGGATGGAGGGGTTATGAGCAGTTCTTC. The encoded protein is CASMGWRGYEQFF.

This clonotype came up many times. In nucleotides, the CDR3 is TGTGCCAGCAGCTTAGAGCCCGGGGGAGGCTACACCTTC. Its protein is CASSLEPGGGYTF. The chain links TRBV11-2 to TRBJ1-2; D is possibly TRBD1 (5 bases). The germline V gene encodes CDR1 SGHAT and CDR2 FQNNGV. The CDR3 length is 13 residues. V dropped 0 bases and J dropped 8 bases, with 10 bases sitting between them.

This chain connects TRBV6-5 to TRBJ2-1; 10 bases align to TRBD1. The length of the CDR3 is 17 residues. CDR1 and CDR2 (germline): MNHEY, SVGAGI. Trimming cost V 2 bases and J 3 bases; bases outside gene matches: 7. The CDR3 loop reads CASSYRQGAGVYNEQFF. The DNA for the CDR3 is TGTGCCAGCAGTTACCGACAGGGGGCTGGTGTCTACAATGAGCAGTTCTTC.

The genes are TRBV6-1 and TRBJ2-1; 15 bases are shared with TRBD2. J was trimmed by 6 bases and V by 4 bases; bases with no gene match: 4. The CDR3 spans 16 residues. Germline V gives CDR1 MNHNS, CDR2 SASEGT. CDR3 sequence: CASSGTSGGAFNEQFF. The CDR3 DNA reads TGTGCCAGCAGTGGGACTAGCGGGGGGGCCTTCAATGAGCAGTTCTTC.

This clonotype came up many times. The chain links TRBV6-1 to TRBJ1-4; maybe TRBD1 (5 bases). The CDR3 loop spans 16 amino acids. V was pared by 4 bases and J by 7 bases, with 19 bases between. Looked up from germline, CDR1 is MNHNS and CDR2 is SASEGT. The CDR3 coding sequence is TGTGCCAGCAGTGTCCGCCCCCCAGGGAGTGGTGAAAAACTGTTTTTT. It yields the protein CASSVRPPGSGEKLFF.

This clonotype was counted many times. The V and J genes are TRBV7-6 and TRBJ2-7; D is possibly TRBD2 (6 bases). The CDR3 consists of 16 residues. Looked up from germline, CDR1 is SGHVS and CDR2 is FNYEAQ. Trimming shortened V by 2 bases and J by 7 bases, and 21 bases separated the two germline ends. Here the CDR3 reads CASSLLGSTGVGEQYF. As DNA, the CDR3 is TGTGCCAGCAGCTTATTAGGGAGTACGGGAGTAGGGGAGCAGTACTTC.

The CDR3 region is CASSPARGHSGELFF. The DNA of the CDR3 is TGTGCCAGCAGTCCTGCAAGGGGGCATAGCGGGGAGCTGTTTTTT. The chain carries TRBV25-1 and TRBJ2-2; 7 bases agree with TRBD1. J lost 7 bases, V lost 5 bases, and 10 bases had no gene match. This CDR3 is 15 amino acids long. Germline-derived CDR1 and CDR2 are MGHDK and SYGVNS.

Points on this clonotype: Being one base from a much bigger clone, this may be a read error. V and J are TRBV6-1 and TRBJ2-1; D is undetermined. Germline CDR1 MNHNS, CDR2 SASEGT. V was cut by 2 bases and J by 10 bases, with 15 bases left in between. The CDR3 covers 14 residues. CDR3 nucleotides: TGTGCCAGCAGTGAACCCAGGACCATCTACGAGCAGTTCTTC. This translates into CASSEPRTIYEQFF.

This clonotype has a handful of counts. The chain has TRBV3-1 and TRBJ2-1, with 9 bases fitting TRBD2. This CDR3 region has 20 residues. With 0 bases clipped from V and 7 bases from J, the junction kept 19 bases outside the gene matches. Germline V CDR1 and CDR2: LGHDT, YNNKEL (reference sequence). The DNA for the CDR3 is TGTGCCAGCAGCCAAGAAGAAATGGGGACTAGCAGTCTAGGTCGGAATGAGCAGTTCTTC. This encodes CASSQEEMGTSSLGRNEQFF.

This clonotype was detected a few times. The chain recombines TRBV6-5 with TRBJ2-1; D is undetermined. V was shortened by 4 bases and J by 1 base, with 11 bases between the two germline ends. The CDR3 has 15 residues. Germline V gives CDR1 MNHEY, CDR2 SVGAGI. The CDR3 nucleotides read TGTGCCAGCAGTTCAGAAATAGGATCCTACAATGAGCAGTTCTTC. Translation gives CASSSEIGSYNEQFF.

At least ten counts were recorded for this clonotype. The rearrangement links TRBV20-1 to TRBJ2-1; tentatively, D is TRBD1 (5 bases). The CDR3 contains 13 residues. From germline, CDR1 is DFQATT and CDR2 SNEGSKA (reference sequence). The ends were cut back, 6 bases at V and 9 bases at J, with 18 bases in the middle. The CDR3 bases are TGCAGTGCCCAATCGTCGCAGGGCGGTGAGCAGTTCTTC. Protein sequence: CSAQSSQGGEQFF.

This clonotype was counted many times. The CDR3 protein is CASGPRQDQTQYF. CDR3 DNA: TGTGCCAGCGGACCCCGACAGGACCAGACCCAGTACTTC. This chain uses TRBV27 with TRBJ2-5; D may be TRBD1 (6 bases). Germline assignment: CDR1 MNHEY and CDR2 SMNVEV (reference sequence). The CDR3 is 13 residues long. V dropped 8 bases and J dropped 6 bases, with 16 bases sitting between them.

This clonotype was found many times. At one of its ends the junction is not consistent with the germline gene, which may arise from a read error. This chain joins TRBV14 and TRBJ2-5, with 11 bases aligning to TRBD2. This CDR3 spans 18 amino acids. Germline V gives CDR1 SGHDN, CDR2 FVKESK. CDR3 residues: CASTQERLAGGPQETQYF. Here the CDR3 DNA reads TGTGCCAGCACCCAAGAAAGGCTAGCGGGAGGACCTCAAGAGACCCAGTACTTC.

On this clonotype: A read error may explain this, as a much larger clone is one base away. The chain has TRBV6-1 and TRBJ1-2; D is perhaps TRBD1 (6 bases). CDR3 length: 16 residues. Germline lookup yields CDR1 MNHNS and CDR2 SASEGT. The chain's CDR3 is CASSSPGGGQGYGYAF. For the CDR3, the DNA is TGTGCCAGCAGCTCCCCCGGGGGGGGGCAAGGGTATGGCTACGCCTTC.

To note about this clonotype: The junction differs from germline at one of its ends, possibly a read error. The gene calls are TRBV6-1 and TRBJ2-4, with D uncertain. The V gene's germline CDR1 is MNHNS and CDR2 SASEGT. This CDR3 contains 16 residues. CDR3 residues: CASRVLARSAKNTQYF. The CDR3 nucleotides are TGTGCCAGCCGTGTCTTGGCGCGCAGTGCCAAAAATACGCAGTATTTC.

V gene TRBV6-5 combines with J gene TRBJ1-6, with 11 bases matching TRBD1. After removal of 4 bases from V and 7 bases from J, the junction contained 6 bases not matched to a gene. CDR1 is MNHEY and CDR2 is SVGAGI in the germline V gene. The CDR3 totals 16 residues. This chain's CDR3 is CASSFSGTGGNSPLHF. CDR3 nucleotide sequence: TGTGCCAGCAGTTTCTCCGGGACAGGGGGAAATTCACCCCTCCACTTT.

This clonotype was observed a handful of times. V gene TRBV12-3 or TRBV12-4 combines with J gene TRBJ2-5; the match to TRBD2 covers 10 bases. There are 17 residues in the CDR3. Unmatched junction bases numbered 7, after V lost 1 base and J lost 2 bases. The CDR3 DNA is TGTGCCAGCAGTTTAGGAGGGCTAGCGGGAGATCAAGAGACCCAGTACTTC. Its translation: CASSLGGLAGDQETQYF.

This clonotype came up many times. The chain combines TRBV6-1 with TRBJ2-5; D is perhaps TRBD2 (5 bases). The CDR3 has 11 amino acids. Trimming left V 11 bases short and J 3 bases short, with 10 bases between. Germline V gives CDR1 MNHNS, CDR2 SASEGT. CDR3 sequence reads: CAGSTKETQYF. CDR3 DNA sequence: TGTGCCGGGAGTACCAAAGAGACCCAGTACTTC.